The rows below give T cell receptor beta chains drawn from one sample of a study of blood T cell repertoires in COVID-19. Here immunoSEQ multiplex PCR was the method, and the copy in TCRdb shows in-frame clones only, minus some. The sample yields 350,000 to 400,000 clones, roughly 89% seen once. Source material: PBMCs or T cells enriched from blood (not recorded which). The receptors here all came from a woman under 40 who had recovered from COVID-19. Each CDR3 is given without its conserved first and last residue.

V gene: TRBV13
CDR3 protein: ASSLYIVGLAGSADTQY

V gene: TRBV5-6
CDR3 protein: ASSSRGLMNTEAF

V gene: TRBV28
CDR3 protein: ATYWGGVYGYT

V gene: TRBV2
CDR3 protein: ASRTTGGSGEQF

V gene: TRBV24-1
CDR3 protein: ATRSQDTGEQF

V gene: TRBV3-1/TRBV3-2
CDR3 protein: ASSQGVSGVRREQY

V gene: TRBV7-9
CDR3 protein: ASSPQGISEAF

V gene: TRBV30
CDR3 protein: AWNGGGNQPQH

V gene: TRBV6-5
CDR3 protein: ASRGGANTGELF

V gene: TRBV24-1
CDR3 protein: ATKAGSDTGELF

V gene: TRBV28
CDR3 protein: ASKSLAGQAYEQY

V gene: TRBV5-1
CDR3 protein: ASSLGTEETQY

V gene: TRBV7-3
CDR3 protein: ASSFRQGTEAF

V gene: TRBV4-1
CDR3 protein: ASSQVFGSLATYEQY

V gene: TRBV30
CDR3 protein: AWGRVDRGGSYNSPLH

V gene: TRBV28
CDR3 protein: ASSFRVSGYGYT

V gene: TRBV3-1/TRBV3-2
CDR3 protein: ASSQDPVASTDTQY

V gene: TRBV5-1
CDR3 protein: ASSPSSGSAATGELF

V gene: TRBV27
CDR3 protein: ASSSSSARLTEQY

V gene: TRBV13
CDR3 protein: ASSLGSLRVGEQF

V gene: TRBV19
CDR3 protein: ASILPETNEQF

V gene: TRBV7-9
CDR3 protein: ASSPGTGGLGELF

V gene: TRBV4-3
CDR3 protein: ASSQRQEGGYT

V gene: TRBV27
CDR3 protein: ASSPSTGSNSPLH

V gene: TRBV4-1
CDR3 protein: ASSQDGTGFGEQY

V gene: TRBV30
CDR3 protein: AWSIWGTGNTEAF

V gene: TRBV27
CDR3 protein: ASSLTGGGYEQY

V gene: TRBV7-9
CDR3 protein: ASSRTDYYEQY

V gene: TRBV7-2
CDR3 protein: ASSLESLQKKNTEAF

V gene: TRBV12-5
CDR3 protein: ASGSSGGYNEQF

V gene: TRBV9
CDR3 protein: ASSTGTRIEKLF

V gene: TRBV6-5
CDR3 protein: ASSFEVDQPQH

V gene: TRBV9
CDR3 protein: ASSKTGGTEAF

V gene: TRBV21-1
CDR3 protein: ASNEDSNQPQH

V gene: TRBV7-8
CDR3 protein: ASSLWREVPYEQF

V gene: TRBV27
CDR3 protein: ASSLLTGGGNYGYT

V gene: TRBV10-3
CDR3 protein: AISETGNEKLF

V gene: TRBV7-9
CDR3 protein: ASSTTWDRSIPEAF

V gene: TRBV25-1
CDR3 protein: ASSDPSQGNQPQH